A selection of T cell receptor beta chains follows, all from one sample in a study of blood T cell repertoires in COVID-19. The table came from immunoSEQ multiplex PCR; TCRdb's copy has only in-frame clones and leaves some out. The table lists 170,000 or so clones, roughly nine tenths of them singletons. The sequenced sample was peripheral blood. The receptors were gathered from a man aged 18-30 years who had recovered from COVID-19. Both conserved end residues are part of each CDR3. A D gene is named only where the DNA matches it firmly. Clone size is not always given. Where it is, it says once, few, many or a class for expanded clones.

v_call,clone_size,d_call,j_call,cdr3_aa,cdr3_nt
TRBV4-3,-,-,TRBJ2-7,CASSLDSTAYEQYF,TGCGCCAGCAGCCTTGACAGTACGGCATACGAGCAGTACTTC
TRBV9,-,-,TRBJ2-1,CASSVEGASVNEQFF,TGTGCCAGCAGCGTAGAAGGTGCTAGCGTCAATGAGCAGTTCTTC
TRBV5-1,-,-,TRBJ1-1,CASSSGQQNTEAFF,TGCGCCAGCAGCTCCGGACAGCAGAACACTGAAGCTTTCTTT
TRBV12-3/TRBV12-4,once,-,TRBJ2-5,CASSLEGETQYF,TGTGCCAGCAGTTTGGAGGGGGAGACCCAGTACTTC
TRBV20-1,-,-,TRBJ2-7,CSAPNPGEQYF,TGCAGTGCCCCTAACCCCGGCGAGCAGTACTTC
TRBV3-1/TRBV3-2,once,TRBD1,TRBJ1-2,CASSQLLGTGGYGYTF,TGTGCCAGCAGCCAACTCTTGGGGACAGGGGGCTATGGCTACACCTTC
TRBV4-3,-,-,TRBJ2-1,CASSVGQSSYNEQFF,TGCGCCAGCAGCGTGGGGCAGAGCTCCTACAATGAGCAGTTCTTC
TRBV28,-,TRBD2,TRBJ2-1,CASTPGGTSGRWEQFF,TGTGCCAGCACCCCTGGGGGGACTAGCGGGAGATGGGAGCAGTTCTTC
TRBV7-9,-,TRBD2,TRBJ2-2,CASSFMGTTNTGELFF,TGTGCCAGCAGCTTCATGGGGACTACGAACACCGGGGAGCTGTTTTTT
TRBV14,-,-,TRBJ1-5,CASSPRGSFNQPQHF,TGTGCCAGCAGCCCGAGGGGGAGTTTTAATCAGCCCCAGCATTTT
TRBV6-4,-,TRBD1,TRBJ1-2,CASSDGTGVDGYTF,TGTGCCAGCAGTGACGGGACAGGGGTAGATGGCTACACCTTC
TRBV5-1,-,TRBD1,TRBJ1-1,CASSPDRGPAFF,TGCGCCAGCAGCCCGGACAGGGGGCCAGCTTTCTTT